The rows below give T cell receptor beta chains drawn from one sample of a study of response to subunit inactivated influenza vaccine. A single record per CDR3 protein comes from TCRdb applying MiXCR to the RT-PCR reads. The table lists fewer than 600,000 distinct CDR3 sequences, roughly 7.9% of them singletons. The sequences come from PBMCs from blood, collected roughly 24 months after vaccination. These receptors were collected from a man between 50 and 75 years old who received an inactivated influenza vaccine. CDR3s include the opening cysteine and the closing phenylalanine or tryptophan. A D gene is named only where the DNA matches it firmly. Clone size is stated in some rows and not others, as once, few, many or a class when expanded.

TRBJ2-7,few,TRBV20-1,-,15,TGCAGTGCTAGAGATAACGGGCGAAGCTCCTACGAGCAGTACTTC,CSARDNGRSSYEQYF
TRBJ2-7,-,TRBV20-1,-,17,TGCAGTGCTAGAAGGGGGCAAGGGAGCGGGAGTCAGTACGAGCAGTACTTC,CSARRGQGSGSQYEQYF
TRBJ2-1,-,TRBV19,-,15,TGTGCCAGTAGGGGCCGGGGCGCCCTTAACAATGAGCAGTTCTTC,CASRGRGALNNEQFF
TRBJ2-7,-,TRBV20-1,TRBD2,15,TGCAGTGCTAGAGGGAATAGCGGGGGAGCGTACGAGCAGTACTTC,CSARGNSGGAYEQYF
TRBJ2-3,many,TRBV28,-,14,TGTGCCAGCAGTTTTCTGGGACCCACAGATACGCAGTATTTT,CASSFLGPTDTQYF
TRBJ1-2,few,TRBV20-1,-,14,TGCAGTGCTTTTCCTCAGGGTCGTCGAGAGGGCTACACCTTC,CSAFPQGRREGYTF
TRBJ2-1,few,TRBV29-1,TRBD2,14,TGCAGCCTTCGGGGTAGCGGGGGGTACAATGAGCAGTTCTTC,CSLRGSGGYNEQFF
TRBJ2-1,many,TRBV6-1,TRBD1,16,TGTGCCAGCAGCCCCTATACAGGGGGGTCCTACAATGAGCAGTTCTTC,CASSPYTGGSYNEQFF
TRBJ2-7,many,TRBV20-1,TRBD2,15,TGCAGTGCAGCACGGAGTAGCGGGAGCTCCTACGAGCAGTACTTC,CSAARSSGSSYEQYF
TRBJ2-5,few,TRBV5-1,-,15,TGCGCCAGCAGCTTGGCCGTAGGAGGCGGAAAGACCCAGTACTTC,CASSLAVGGGKTQYF
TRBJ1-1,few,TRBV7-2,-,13,TGTGCCAGCAGCTCATTCGTCCGGACTGAAGCTTTCTTT,CASSSFVRTEAFF
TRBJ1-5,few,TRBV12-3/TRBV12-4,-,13,TGTGCCAGCAGCCAAGACAGTCATCAGCCCCAGCATTTT,CASSQDSHQPQHF
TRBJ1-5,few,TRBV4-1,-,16,TGCGCCAGCAGCCAAAATGGGGGAAGGAACAATCAGCCCCAGCATTTT,CASSQNGGRNNQPQHF
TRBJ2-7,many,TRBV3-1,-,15,TGTGCCAGCAGCCATGCCTTGGCCGGACCCTACGAGCAGTACTTC,CASSHALAGPYEQYF
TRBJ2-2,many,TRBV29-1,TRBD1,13,TGCAGCGGAGGGACAGGGGGAGACGGTGTGCTGTTTTTT,CSGGTGGDGVLFF
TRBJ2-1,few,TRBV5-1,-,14,TGCGCCAGCAGCTTGTCAGGTGGGGTCAATGAGCAGTTCTTC,CASSLSGGVNEQFF
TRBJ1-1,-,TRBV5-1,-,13,TGCGCCAGCAGCTCTACAACGAACACTGAAGCTTTCTTT,CASSSTTNTEAFF
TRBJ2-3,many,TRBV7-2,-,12,TGTGCCAGCAACTCCCCCCCGGGGACGCAGTATTTT,CASNSPPGTQYF
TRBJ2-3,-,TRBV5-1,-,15,TGCGCCAGCAGCCTGGGACCCCCCGGGGCAGATACGCAGTATTTT,CASSLGPPGADTQYF
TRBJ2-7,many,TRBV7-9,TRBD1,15,TGTGCCAGCAGCCTCCGGACAGGGCCGGACTACGAGCAGTACTTC,CASSLRTGPDYEQYF
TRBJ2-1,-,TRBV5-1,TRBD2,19,TGCGCCAGCAGCCCCCCGAGGGGAGCGGGGGGGCCGATGGGTGTTGAGCAGTTCTTC,CASSPPRGAGGPMGVEQFF
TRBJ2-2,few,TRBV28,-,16,TGTGCCAGCAGTTCCTTCGGCCGGGGTGTCACCGGGGAGCTGTTTTTT,CASSSFGRGVTGELFF
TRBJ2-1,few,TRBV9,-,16,TGTGCCAGCAGCGTAGCCTCACCTCTAGCAGCGGGCGAGCAGTTCTTC,CASSVASPLAAGEQFF
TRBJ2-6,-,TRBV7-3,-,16,TGTGCCAGCAGCTCCTCTCTGTTCTCTGGGGCCAACGTCCTGACTTTC,CASSSSLFSGANVLTF
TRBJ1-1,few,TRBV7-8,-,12,TGTGCCAGCAGACAGACAGGCACTGAAGCTTTCTTT,CASRQTGTEAFF
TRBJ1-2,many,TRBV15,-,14,TGTGCCACCAGCAGAGGAGGGGACCGATATGGCTACACCTTC,CATSRGGDRYGYTF
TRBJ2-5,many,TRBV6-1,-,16,TGTGCCAGCAGGAAGGACGGGACCGCCTGGGGAGAGACCCAGTACTTC,CASRKDGTAWGETQYF
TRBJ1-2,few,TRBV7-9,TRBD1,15,TGTGCCAGCAGCGCCCGGACAGGGGGAGGGTATGGCTACACCTTC,CASSARTGGGYGYTF
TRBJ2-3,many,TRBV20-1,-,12,TGCAGTGCTCTACCGGGAGCAGATACGCAGTATTTT,CSALPGADTQYF
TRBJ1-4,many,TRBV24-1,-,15,TGTGCCACCAGTGATCCGGGAGTCGGGGATGAAAAACTGTTTTTT,CATSDPGVGDEKLFF
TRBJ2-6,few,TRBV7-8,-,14,TGTGCCAGCAGCTTCTTCTCTGGGGCCAACGTCCTGACTTTC,CASSFFSGANVLTF
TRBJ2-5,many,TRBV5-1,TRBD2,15,TGCGCCAGCAGCTCCGGGACTAGCGGAGAAGAGACCCAGTACTTC,CASSSGTSGEETQYF
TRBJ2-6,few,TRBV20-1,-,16,TGCAGTGCTAGTCTGGAGTCGAGCTCTGGGGCCAACGTCCTGACTTTC,CSASLESSSGANVLTF
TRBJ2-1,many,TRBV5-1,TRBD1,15,TGCGCCAGCAGGGACAGGGTCTACGATTACAATGAGCAGTTCTTC,CASRDRVYDYNEQFF
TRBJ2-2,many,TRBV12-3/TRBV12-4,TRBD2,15,TGTGCCAGCAGCTCCGGACTAGCGGGGAGGGGGGAGCTGTTTTTT,CASSSGLAGRGELFF
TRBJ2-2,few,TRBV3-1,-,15,TGTGCCAGCAGCCAAGATCTGCTGAACACCGGGGAGCTGTTTTTT,CASSQDLLNTGELFF
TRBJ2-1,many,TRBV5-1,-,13,TGCGCCAGCAGCTCCCGAGAAAGCGGTGAGCAGTTCTTC,CASSSRESGEQFF
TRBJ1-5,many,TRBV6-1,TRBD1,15,TGTGCCAGCAGTCCCGGGACAGGGTGGGATCAGCCCCAGCATTTT,CASSPGTGWDQPQHF
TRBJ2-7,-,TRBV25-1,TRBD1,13,TGTGCCAGCATTACGAGACAGGGTAGCGAGCAGTACTTC,CASITRQGSEQYF
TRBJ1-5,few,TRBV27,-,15,TGTGCCAGCACTCTTTCAGGGGCTAGCAATCAGCCCCAGCATTTT,CASTLSGASNQPQHF
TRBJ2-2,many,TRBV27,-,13,TGTGCCAGCAGTTTGCAGGGGTACGGGGAGCTGTTTTTT,CASSLQGYGELFF
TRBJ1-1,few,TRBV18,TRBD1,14,TGTGCCAGCTCACCGACAGGGATGGGAACTGAAGCTTTCTTT,CASSPTGMGTEAFF
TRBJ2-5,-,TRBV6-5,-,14,TGTGCCAGCAGTTACGTGAGGGGAGGAGAGACCCAGTACTTC,CASSYVRGGETQYF
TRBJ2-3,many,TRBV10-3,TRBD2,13,TGTGCCAGCGGACTAGCGAACACAGATACGCAGTATTTT,CASGLANTDTQYF
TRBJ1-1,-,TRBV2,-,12,TGTGCCAGCAGTGATGAGGGACCTGAAGCTTTCTTT,CASSDEGPEAFF
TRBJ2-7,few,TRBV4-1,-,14,TGCGCCAGCTCCTCAAACACCGCTGGGTACGAGCAGTACTTC,CASSSNTAGYEQYF
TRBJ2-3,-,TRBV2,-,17,TGTGCCAGCAGCGGCCTACCTTTAAGGGGGGGCCTAAATACGCAGTATTTT,CASSGLPLRGGLNTQYF
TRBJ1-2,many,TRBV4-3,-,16,TGCGCCAGCAGCCAAGATCTTGTATCCGGGCCCTATGGCTACACCTTC,CASSQDLVSGPYGYTF
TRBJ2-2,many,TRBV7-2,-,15,TGTGCCAGCAGCTGGGGAGACACTTACACCGGGGAGCTGTTTTTT,CASSWGDTYTGELFF
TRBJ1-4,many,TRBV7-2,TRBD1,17,TGTGCCAGCAGCTTATCCGGGACAGGGAATCGAGGCGAAAAACTGTTTTTT,CASSLSGTGNRGEKLFF
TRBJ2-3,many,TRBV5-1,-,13,TGCGCCAGCAGCGGGGCGTCATCAGATACGCAGTATTTT,CASSGASSDTQYF
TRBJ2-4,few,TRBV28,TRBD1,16,TGTGCCAGCAGTTTAACGGACAGGGGATCCAAAAACATTCAGTACTTC,CASSLTDRGSKNIQYF
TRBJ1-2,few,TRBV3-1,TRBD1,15,TGTGCCAGCAGCCAATCCGGGACAGGGCCGTTTGGCTACACCTTC,CASSQSGTGPFGYTF
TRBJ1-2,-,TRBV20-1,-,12,TGCAGTGCGAAAGGGAACAGGGTTGGCTACACCTTC,CSAKGNRVGYTF